A selection of T cell receptor beta chains follows, all from one sample in a study of cytomegalovirus exposure and HLA in healthy donors. Produced via immunoSEQ multiplex PCR; TCRdb's table is partial and in-frame only. The table includes 100,000 to 150,000 clones, 75% to 90% detected once. Sequenced sample: PBMCs. All receptors come from a man aged 25-45 years in good health and CMV-seropositive. The CDR3 runs from the conserved cysteine through the conserved F or W. A D gene is named only where the DNA matches it firmly. Size values are once, few and many counts, or a class for expanded clones, and some rows have none.

V gene	D gene	clone size	J gene	CDR3 protein	CDR3 DNA
TRBV4-1	-	-	TRBJ2-7	CASSYAGSYEQYF	TGCGCCAGCAGCTATGCAGGAAGCTACGAGCAGTACTTC
TRBV2	-	-	TRBJ2-5	CASSPPARRGETQYF	TGTGCCAGCAGTCCCCCGGCACGTCGGGGGGAGACCCAGTACTTC
TRBV27	TRBD1	-	TRBJ2-7	CASSLSDRAPYEQYF	TGTGCCAGCAGTTTATCGGACAGGGCCCCCTACGAGCAGTACTTC
TRBV27	TRBD2	-	TRBJ2-1	CASSLRGNEQFF	TGTGCCAGCAGTTTGCGGGGGAATGAGCAGTTCTTC
TRBV15	TRBD2	-	TRBJ2-2	CATSSLSGANTGELFF	TGTGCCACCAGCAGCCTTAGCGGGGCTAACACCGGGGAGCTGTTTTTT
TRBV11-1	TRBD1	-	TRBJ1-1	CASSLRSGGGTEAFF	TGTGCCAGCAGCTTAAGGTCAGGGGGAGGTACTGAAGCTTTCTTT
TRBV6-5	TRBD1	-	TRBJ2-3	CASSEDRGADTQYF	TGTGCCAGCAGTGAGGACAGGGGTGCAGATACGCAGTATTTT
TRBV29-1	TRBD1	-	TRBJ1-2	CSVVRTGPSQDGYTF	TGCAGCGTCGTTCGGACAGGGCCCTCTCAGGATGGCTACACCTTC
TRBV2	TRBD2	once	TRBJ2-2	CASSPLAGGYTGELFF	TGTGCCAGCAGTCCACTAGCGGGAGGCTACACCGGGGAGCTGTTTTTT
TRBV5-1	TRBD2	-	TRBJ2-1	CASSSGTGGPLNEQFF	TGCGCCAGCAGCTCCGGTACGGGGGGGCCTCTGAATGAGCAGTTCTTC
TRBV7-2	-	-	TRBJ2-1	CASSLVSGGNEQFF	TGTGCCAGCAGCTTAGTCTCAGGTGGAAATGAGCAGTTCTTC
TRBV4-1	-	-	TRBJ2-2	CASSPGLRSTNTGELFF	TGCGCCAGCAGCCCCGGTCTCCGCTCCACGAACACCGGGGAGCTGTTTTTT
TRBV18	-	-	TRBJ2-7	CASSPQRTSTYEQYF	TGTGCCAGCTCACCCCAAAGGACATCTACCTACGAGCAGTACTTC
TRBV5-6	TRBD1	-	TRBJ1-1	CASSTGTGRGNTEAFF	TGTGCCAGCAGCACTGGGACAGGGAGGGGGAACACTGAAGCTTTCTTT
TRBV7-6	TRBD1	-	TRBJ2-1	CASSPLLDEQGYEQFF	TGTGCCAGCAGCCCCCTCCTTGATGAACAGGGGTATGAGCAGTTCTTC
TRBV9	-	-	TRBJ2-1	CASSAVTANNEQFF	TGTGCCAGCAGCGCTGTGACAGCCAACAATGAGCAGTTCTTC
TRBV25-1	-	once	TRBJ2-6	CASSESQRSGANGLTF	TGTGCCAGCAGTGAATCGCAGCGATCTGGGGCCAACGGCCTGACTTTC
TRBV28	-	-	TRBJ2-5	CASSRTPEETQYF	TGTGCCAGCAGTCGGACTCCAGAAGAGACCCAGTACTTC
TRBV5-8	-	-	TRBJ2-1	CASSLEVVGGEQFF	TGTGCCAGCAGCTTGGAGGTAGTGGGGGGTGAGCAGTTCTTC
TRBV19	-	-	TRBJ2-2	CASSFRTTGMMTGELFF	TGTGCCAGTAGTTTCCGTACGACGGGGATGATGACCGGGGAGCTGTTTTTT
TRBV2	TRBD1	-	TRBJ1-2	CASRAGTGLGGYTF	TGTGCCAGCAGGGCCGGGACAGGGTTAGGTGGCTACACCTTC
TRBV10-1	-	-	TRBJ1-5	CASRGPPRDKFLHF	TGCGCCAGCAGAGGGCCACCGAGGGACAAATTTTTGCATTTT
TRBV7-9	-	-	TRBJ1-3	CASSRGGNGNTIYF	TGTGCCAGCAGTAGGGGAGGGAACGGAAACACCATATATTTT
TRBV9	TRBD1	-	TRBJ2-2	CASSAPLTGAGELFF	TGTGCCAGCAGCGCCCCCCTGACAGGGGCCGGGGAGCTGTTTTTT
TRBV2	-	-	TRBJ2-1	CASTRLLTSRNEQFF	TGTGCCAGCACCCGATTACTGACTTCGAGGAATGAGCAGTTCTTC
TRBV7-6	-	once	TRBJ2-1	CASSFRSGNEQFF	TGTGCCAGCAGCTTTAGGTCGGGAAATGAGCAGTTCTTC
TRBV9	-	few	TRBJ1-1	CASSVARRGNTEAFF	TGTGCCAGCAGCGTAGCGCGACGGGGGAACACTGAAGCTTTCTTT
TRBV27	TRBD1	-	TRBJ2-7	CASSPRTGFFSYEQYF	TGTGCCAGCAGTCCTAGGACAGGGTTCTTCTCCTACGAGCAGTACTTC
TRBV29-1	-	once	TRBJ1-4	CSVVGVSGGDGEKLFF	TGCAGCGTTGTGGGGGTTTCGGGGGGCGACGGTGAAAAACTGTTTTTT
TRBV19	-	once	TRBJ1-1	CASKGGTEAFF	TGTGCCAGTAAAGGGGGCACTGAAGCTTTCTTT
TRBV4-2	TRBD1	-	TRBJ2-2	CASSRRDRGTGELFF	TGTGCCAGCAGCCGCCGGGACAGAGGAACCGGGGAGCTGTTTTTT
TRBV11-1	-	-	TRBJ2-7	CASSLEVQGSYEQYF	TGTGCCAGCAGCTTAGAGGTTCAGGGTTCCTACGAGCAGTACTTC
TRBV4-1	TRBD1	-	TRBJ1-1	CASSQVVRGPRNTEAFF	TGCGCCAGCAGCCAAGTTGTAAGGGGGCCGAGGAACACTGAAGCTTTCTTT
TRBV28	-	-	TRBJ1-4	CASSQIINEKLFF	TGTGCCAGCTCACAAATTATTAATGAAAAACTGTTTTTT
TRBV5-1	TRBD1	-	TRBJ1-1	CASSPQGALSTEAFF	TGCGCCAGCAGCCCACAGGGGGCGCTGAGCACTGAAGCTTTCTTT
TRBV4-1	TRBD1	-	TRBJ1-2	CASSREDRGRSGYTF	TGCGCCAGCAGCCGAGAGGACAGGGGACGGAGTGGCTACACCTTC
TRBV28	-	-	TRBJ2-3	CASSPDLHRTDTQYF	TGTGCCAGCAGTCCGGACTTGCATCGCACAGATACGCAGTATTTT
TRBV10-1	-	-	TRBJ1-1	CASSETGTTEAFF	TGCGCCAGCAGTGAAACAGGGACCACTGAAGCTTTCTTT
TRBV4-1	-	-	TRBJ2-7	CASSPRDMNYEQYF	TGCGCCAGCAGCCCTCGGGACATGAACTACGAGCAGTACTTC
TRBV4-2	-	-	TRBJ1-5	CASSQLDSSNQPQHF	TGTGCCAGCAGCCAACTCGACAGTAGCAATCAGCCCCAGCATTTT
TRBV5-4	TRBD1	few	TRBJ1-6	CASSLDRAGSPLHF	TGTGCCAGCAGCCTTGACAGGGCTGGTTCACCCCTCCACTTT
TRBV29-1	TRBD1	-	TRBJ1-4	CSVEGTGVGEKLFF	TGCAGCGTTGAAGGGACAGGGGTCGGGGAAAAACTGTTTTTT
TRBV29-1	TRBD1	-	TRBJ1-1	CSVWTGGSTEAFF	TGCAGCGTCTGGACAGGGGGCAGTACTGAAGCTTTCTTT
TRBV28	-	-	TRBJ2-7	CASNSQGNYEQYF	TGTGCCAGCAATTCTCAGGGTAATTACGAGCAGTACTTC
TRBV5-1	TRBD2	few	TRBJ2-5	CASSLRTSEETQYF	TGCGCCAGCAGCTTAAGGACTAGTGAAGAGACCCAGTACTTC
TRBV11-2	-	-	TRBJ2-7	CASSWPGAYEQYF	TGTGCCAGCAGCTGGCCGGGGGCCTACGAGCAGTACTTC
TRBV7-9	-	-	TRBJ2-5	CASSFNRETQYF	TGTGCCAGCAGCTTCAACAGGGAGACCCAGTACTTC
TRBV6-1	TRBD1	once	TRBJ1-2	CASILDRRNYGYTF	TGTGCCAGCATCCTGGACAGGCGGAACTATGGCTACACCTTC
TRBV19	TRBD2	-	TRBJ2-7	CASSRSGEAYEQYF	TGTGCCAGTAGTCGGAGCGGGGAAGCCTACGAGCAGTACTTC